This is a list of T cell receptor beta chains from one sample in a study of T-cell reconstitution after alpha-beta-depleted transplantation in children. TCRdb recomputed calls from the PCR reads with MiXCR, one row per CDR3 protein. The sample lists roughly 100,000 distinct CDR3 sequences, 4.5% to 7.5% occurring once. This material consisted of PBMCs, mostly from graft donor cells, taken 60 days after TCRalphabeta/CD19-depleted stem cell transplant. The origin of the receptors is a female patient younger than 10 who had a stem cell transplant for Fanconi anemia, so the T cells may come from the graft donor. CDR3s include the opening cysteine and the closing phenylalanine or tryptophan. The size field is filled for only some rows; it gives once, few, many or a size class.

clone_size	v_call	j_call	cdr3_aa
many	TRBV29-1	TRBJ2-5	CSVAGEETQYF
-	TRBV5-1	TRBJ1-4	CASMKGAGEKLFF
-	TRBV12-3/TRBV12-4	TRBJ2-7	CASSPLWTSGRAHEQYF
many	TRBV5-6	TRBJ2-1	CASSRRGRVYNEQFF
-	TRBV6-5	TRBJ1-6	CASSYSLRGRVSPLHF
many	TRBV7-2	TRBJ2-3	CASSFHGTSTDTQYF
-	TRBV6-1	TRBJ2-3	CASSEAGDADTQYF
-	TRBV7-6	TRBJ2-1	CASSLGVRPNEQFF
-	TRBV4-2	TRBJ2-3	CASSQVPITDTQYF
many	TRBV10-3	TRBJ1-2	CAISGPESVYGYTF
many	TRBV9	TRBJ2-5	CASSGSGGALETQYF
few	TRBV3-1	TRBJ1-3	CASSQEFTANSGNTIYF
many	TRBV19	TRBJ2-1	CASLRGNEQFF
many	TRBV29-1	TRBJ1-6	CSVGSGTSGSPLHF
few	TRBV10-3	TRBJ1-2	CAISVGETALPHYGYTF
few	TRBV7-9	TRBJ2-2	CASSSRTGVDTGELFF
many	TRBV29-1	TRBJ2-1	CSATPGSWRNEQFF
many	TRBV29-1	TRBJ2-2	CSANTSGRDGELFF
many	TRBV28	TRBJ1-2	CASSPSIFNYGYTF
few	TRBV7-3	TRBJ1-1	CASSLAGTGGSTEAFF
many	TRBV13	TRBJ2-7	CASSQWTSGPYEQYF
many	TRBV28	TRBJ2-7	CASSFTTGYEQYF
many	TRBV11-2	TRBJ2-5	CASSLTGTQYF
many	TRBV7-8	TRBJ2-3	CASSLGGSTQYF
many	TRBV12-3/TRBV12-4	TRBJ1-1	CASSLDQGTEAFF
few	TRBV6-5	TRBJ1-2	CASSYSSPAGGYGYTF
many	TRBV28	TRBJ1-2	CASSPQGDGYTF
many	TRBV5-1	TRBJ2-5	CASSFGQIWETQYF
many	TRBV5-1	TRBJ2-7	CASSSYRDRLAGFSYEQYF
many	TRBV28	TRBJ2-1	CATKLGAFGTYNEQFF
many	TRBV2	TRBJ2-3	CASFGREGFTDTQYF
-	TRBV15	TRBJ2-7	CATSRGSGQGPYEQYF
many	TRBV28	TRBJ2-6	CASSQTGNWANVLTF
many	TRBV7-9	TRBJ2-7	CASSLAWQGYEQYF
many	TRBV15	TRBJ1-1	CATSRTPQGEAFF
many	TRBV3-1	TRBJ2-1	CASSLVSGPYNNEQFF
many	TRBV20-1	TRBJ2-7	CSARKRLREQYF
-	TRBV20-1	TRBJ2-4	CSASGQGHYFQYF
many	TRBV2	TRBJ2-5	CASRGQVPGTQYF
many	TRBV7-9	TRBJ1-2	CASSSDLNGFGYTF
many	TRBV29-1	TRBJ2-7	CSVEGFKGEQYF
many	TRBV9	TRBJ2-1	CASSVDSGLILNEQFF
few	TRBV7-3	TRBJ2-7	CASSLISGGAYEQYF
many	TRBV12-3/TRBV12-4	TRBJ2-3	CASSLQGASGSTDTQYF
many	TRBV6-2/TRBV6-3	TRBJ2-5	CASSYWGETQYF
few	TRBV28	TRBJ2-7	CVSSSSGQGRYEQYF
many	TRBV7-3	TRBJ2-2	CASSTQGPGELFF